This T cell receptor beta chain appears in the sequencing data of a study of blood T cell repertoires in COVID-19 (dated by TCRdb to about 2020). Context from the whole study: The collaborator samples originated in the United States, Italy and Spain and spanned the acute and convalescent phases of COVID-19. The prospective study material was composed of cDNA or gDNA derived from T cells, B-cell-depleted T cells, or PBMCs. Subjects who had been exposed to COVID-19, were actively infected with it, or had recovered from it provided the deeply sampled blood TCRbeta repertoires that made up the dataset. The repertoires were released in a freely available public database intended as a resource for research on the immune response to SARS-CoV-2. The samples were drawn from two sources: the first 160 participants of the ongoing ImmuneRACE study, and 1,000 to 1,500 subjects contributed by 6 global collaborators. Nearly every sample came with metadata listing a de-identified subject ID, COVID-19 status, age in years and sex. Where HLA class I and class II types were available, the types were taken from metadata supplied by the sample provider, not from assay-based typing.

Participants in the prospective study were aged 18 to 89 years, lived in about two dozen United States geographic areas, and enrolled through a virtual design. In the prospective study, participants were assigned to cohorts based on the clinical history participants reported in a screening survey and a study questionnaire. In the prospective study, whole blood, serum and a nasopharyngeal or oropharyngeal swab were collected from each participant by mobile phlebotomists. Over an approximately 2-month period, participants in the prospective study had the option of providing additional blood draws and questionnaires. Before DNA extraction, blood samples from the prospective study were shipped at room temperature or frozen. TCRbeta CDR3 regions were amplified from genomic DNA using the immunoSEQ Assay, a bias-controlled multiplex PCR. As for the original processing: The number of nucleated cells in each sample was estimated by amplification of reference gene primers within the assay. Sequence reads were collapsed and filtered to measure the absolute abundance of every unique TCRbeta CDR3 rearrangement. For each sample, productive Simpson clonality was calculated as the square root of Simpson's diversity index over productive rearrangements. In its TCRdb copy, this immuneACCESS table keeps in-frame sequences only and misses some clones. Where compared with another copy, unresolved V genes explain less than half of these, and the others have no known cause. V and J calls and clone size are given by that table; D and trimming were obtained from the DNA. The table for this sample lists around 280,000 clones; 90% of them were counted only once. The ten largest account for about 1.7% of the sample.

The CDR3 starts with the cysteine, ends with the phenylalanine, and has 15 residues. The CDR3 DNA has 45 bases and is translated from base 1. The V end gives up 5 bases and the J end 2 bases, leaving 8 bases in the junction not matched to a gene. The germline V gene (reference sequence) gives CDR1 as SEHNR and CDR2 as FQNEAQ. Worth noting for this clone: There is no known antigen for this receptor. No base qualities exist here, and no much larger clone lies one base off it.

General study outcomes and caveats: How much clinical and demographic metadata was included differed by source and by participant, and the metadata was provided uncurated.

The material sequenced was PBMCs or T cells enriched from blood (not recorded which). The rearranged segments are TRBV7-9 and TRBJ1-1, and 7 junction bases match TRBD1. The TCR sequence derives from a woman under 30 with acute COVID-19. The DNA sequence is TGTGCCAGCAGCACCCGACAGGGAACCAACACTGAAGCTTTCTTT. Its protein reads: CASSTRQGTNTEAFF.